The 24 T cell receptor beta chains in this list originate from one sample, sequenced in a study of shared clonotypes between healthy human individuals. The repertoire was sequenced with immunoSEQ multiplex PCR; TCRdb's copy has only in-frame clones and lacks some. Here the sample spans about 2 million clones, 90% to 95% being singletons. The material sequenced was naive CD4+ T cells sorted from blood. Subset here: CD45RA+ positively selected. The receptors were sampled from a man younger than 35 in good health.

As for this clone: An end of the junction differs from the germline gene, which may be a read error. The chain has TRBV7-9 and TRBJ2-7; no clear D gene. There are 11 residues in the CDR3. The germline V gene has CDR1 SEHNR and CDR2 FQNEAQ (reference sequence). The CDR3 DNA reads TGTGCCAGCAGCTTATCGTCGGGCGCGGACTTC. Its protein is CASSLSSGADF.

The rearrangement joins TRBV6-5 to TRBJ2-6; no reliable D call. Trimming stripped 7 bases from V and 2 bases from J, with 12 bases between. The CDR3 runs to 15 residues. Germline CDR1 and CDR2: MNHEY and SVGAGI. For the CDR3, the DNA is TGTGCCAGCATGACTCAAAGTGCTGGGGCCAACGTCCTGACTTTC. Encoded protein: CASMTQSAGANVLTF.

This clone was detected once. This sequence joins TRBV14 and TRBJ2-3; D assignment may be TRBD1 or TRBD2 (5 bases each). Trimming cost V 0 bases and J 2 bases, with 12 bases left between them. The germline gives CDR1 SGHDN, CDR2 FVKESK. The CDR3 is made up of 16 amino acids. CDR3 region: CASSQDTGQITDTQYF. The CDR3 DNA sequence: TGTGCCAGCAGCCAAGACACGGGGCAGATCACAGATACGCAGTATTTT.

The rearrangement links TRBV10-3 to TRBJ2-5, with 9 bases fitting TRBD2. This CDR3 contains 16 residues. Germline loops: CDR1 ENHRY, CDR2 SYGVKD. V was clipped by 3 bases and J by 2 bases; unmatched bases: 7. CDR3 amino acids: CAISDAGLALQETQYF. The CDR3 nucleotides read TGTGCCATCAGTGACGCGGGACTAGCCCTACAAGAGACCCAGTACTTC.

V usage is TRBV6-5 and J usage is TRBJ2-5; D remains unclear. Trimming removed 5 bases at V and 5 bases at J, with 18 bases between. CDR3 length equals 15 residues. CDR1 is MNHEY, CDR2 SVGAGI, per germline. The CDR3 sequence is CASSPGSKGGETQYF. The CDR3 nucleotides are TGTGCCAGCAGTCCCGGCAGCAAGGGTGGGGAGACCCAGTACTTC.

Of note for this clone: The sample carries other DNA sequences with the same CDR3. The rearrangement uses TRBV7-8 and TRBJ2-2; 11 bases fit TRBD2. J lost 3 bases, V lost 5 bases, and 5 bases had no gene match. The CDR3 length is 16 residues. CDR1 is SGHVS, CDR2 FQNEAQ, per germline. The CDR3 DNA reads as TGTGCCAGCAGCCGAAAGACTAGCGGGGACACCGGGGAGCTGTTTTTT. Protein: CASSRKTSGDTGELFF.

The CDR3 spells CSVGTGAYNEQFF. DNA of the CDR3: TGCAGCGTAGGGACAGGGGCCTACAATGAGCAGTTCTTC. The rearrangement joins TRBV29-1 to TRBJ2-1; TRBD1 agrees at 10 bases. Germline trimming cut 6 bases from V and 2 bases from J; bases unmatched to any gene: 1. The germline CDR1 and CDR2 sequences are SQVTM and ANQGSEA. The CDR3 totals 13 residues.

The V and J genes are TRBV10-3 and TRBJ1-5, with TRBD1 identical over 7 bases. CDR1 and CDR2 from the germline V gene are ENHRY and SYGVKD. The CDR3 has 14 residues. J lost 0 bases, V lost 10 bases, and 6 bases had no gene match. The CDR3 here is CASSQGISNQPQHF. CDR3 bases: TGTGCCAGCTCACAGGGGATTAGCAATCAGCCCCAGCATTTT.

This clone is a singleton in its sample. CDR3 region: CAWSGRGGANYGYTF. CDR3 nucleotides: TGTGCCTGGAGTGGTAGGGGGGGAGCTAACTATGGCTACACCTTC. This chain links TRBV30 with TRBJ1-2; D is possibly TRBD1 (6 bases). The CDR3 has 15 amino acids. The germline CDR1 and CDR2 sequences are GTSNPN and SVGIG (reference sequence). Deletions cut 1 base from V and 0 bases from J, with 12 bases between. The full variable domain, rest sourced from reference TRBV30 and TRBJ1-2, is SQTIHQWPATLVQPVGSPLSLECTVEGTSNPNLYWYRQAAGRGLQLLFYSVGIGQISSEVPQNLSASRPQDRQFILSSKKLLLSDSGFYLCAWSGRGGANYGYTFGSGTRLTVV.

This sequence joins TRBV5-6 and TRBJ1-2; D gene uncertain. The CDR3 length is 14 residues. Germline values: CDR1 SGHDT, CDR2 YYEEEE. Trimming cost V 4 bases and J 4 bases, with 14 bases left between them. This chain's CDR3 is CASSPGQVLYGYTF. CDR3 DNA: TGTGCCAGCAGCCCCGGGCAGGTCCTCTATGGCTACACCTTC.

The CDR3 sequence: CASSEGVGAQTQYF. The CDR3 bases are TGTGCCAGCAGTGAAGGGGTAGGCGCCCAGACCCAGTACTTC. V is TRBV6-1 and J is TRBJ2-5; D ambiguous. The CDR3 extends over 14 amino acids. Trimming pared 1 base from V and 6 bases from J, leaving 12 bases between. In germline, CDR1 is MNHNS, CDR2 SASEGT.

V gene TRBV18 combines with J gene TRBJ2-1; weak D call: TRBD1 (6 bases). The CDR3 length is 16 residues. In germline, CDR1 is KGHSH, CDR2 LQKENI. V shed 2 bases and J shed 2 bases, with 13 bases lying between them. The CDR3 region is CASSPIVTGTYNEQFF. The CDR3 DNA sequence: TGTGCCAGCTCACCAATCGTGACAGGTACCTACAATGAGCAGTTCTTC.

V and J are TRBV6-1 and TRBJ1-2, with D tentatively TRBD1 (5 bases). V shed 7 bases and J shed 2 bases, with 17 bases lying between them. Looked up from germline, CDR1 is MNHNS and CDR2 is SASEGT. The CDR3 contains 15 residues. CDR3 in amino acids: CASNPESEGNYGYTF. The CDR3 DNA follows: TGTGCCAGCAATCCTGAATCGGAGGGGAACTATGGCTACACCTTC.

The CDR3 nucleotides are TGTGCCAGCAGCTTGGGAAGTAGCGGGGGGTCAAAAGAGACCCAGTACTTC. Translating gives CASSLGSSGGSKETQYF. This rearrangement joins TRBV5-4 to TRBJ2-5; 10 nucleotides align to TRBD2. With V trimmed by 0 bases and J by 3 bases, 8 bases remained unmatched. The CDR3 contains 17 residues. Germline V gives CDR1 SGHNT, CDR2 YYREEE (reference sequence).

As to this clone: The sample holds other DNA sequences that translate to the same CDR3. This rearrangement joins TRBV7-2 to TRBJ2-7; D unresolved. CDR1 and CDR2 from the germline V gene are SGHTA and FQGNSA. The V end was cut by 4 bases, the J end by 0 bases, with 7 bases between. This CDR3 is built from 13 residues. The CDR3 bases are TGTGCCAGCAGCTCTAGAAGCTCCTACGAGCAGTACTTC. As protein: CASSSRSSYEQYF.

The chain employs TRBV5-1 and TRBJ2-5; 10 bases agree with TRBD1. Losses at the gene ends were 0 bases for V and 5 bases for J; bases not matched to a gene: 4. The CDR3 length is 15 residues. Germline V lookup: CDR1 SGHRS, CDR2 YFSETQ. In nucleotides, the CDR3 is TGCGCCAGCAGCTTGGCGGACAGGGGGGAGGAGACCCAGTACTTC. It specifies CASSLADRGEETQYF.

As concerns this clone: The junction does not match germline at one end; this may be a read error. The J gene is TRBJ2-2, the V gene TRBV7-7; 8 bases fit TRBD1. Germline CDR1 and CDR2: SSHAT and FNYEAQ (reference sequence). The CDR3 sequence is 15 residues long. The CDR3 region is CASNPGTGNTGELFF. CDR3 sequence (DNA): TGTGCTAGCAACCCCGGGACAGGGAACACCGGGGAGCTGTTTTTT.

This chain joins TRBV20-1 and TRBJ1-2; a weak D match, TRBD1 (5 bases). The CDR3 consists of 10 residues. Trimming took 7 bases from V and 7 from J, leaving 10 bases between them. Germline CDR1 is DFQATT and CDR2 is SNEGSKA (reference sequence). CDR3: CSVQGGGYTF. The CDR3 nucleotides read TGCAGTGTCCAGGGCGGTGGCTACACCTTC.

The chain uses TRBV11-2 and TRBJ2-2; weak D call: TRBD1 (5 bases). Germline CDR1 is SGHAT and CDR2 is FQNNGV. Trimming cost V 5 bases and J 2 bases, with 15 bases left between them. CDR3 length: 16 residues. CDR3 residues: CASSPFRAQNTGELFF. CDR3 DNA: TGTGCCAGCAGCCCCTTCAGGGCTCAAAACACCGGGGAGCTGTTTTTT.

V gene TRBV7-2 combines with J gene TRBJ2-5, with D perhaps matching TRBD2 (6 bases). There are 18 residues in the CDR3. V was cut by 0 bases and J by 5 bases, with 22 bases left in between. CDR1 and CDR2 (germline): SGHTA, FQGNSA. In nucleotides, the CDR3 is TGTGCCAGCAGCTTAGCGAGGGGCTTGGGCGGGATAGGGGAGACCCAGTACTTC. It encodes CASSLARGLGGIGETQYF.

The chain is built from TRBV4-1 and TRBJ2-5, with TRBD2 matching 10 bases. There are 18 residues in the CDR3. Per the germline V gene, CDR1 is MGHRA and CDR2 is YSYEKL. The V gene end was trimmed by 1 base and the J gene end by 2 bases; junction bases not matched to a gene: 10. The CDR3 sequence: CASSQGIIIAGGQETQYF. CDR3 DNA: TGCGCCAGCAGCCAAGGCATAATTATAGCGGGAGGACAAGAGACCCAGTACTTC.

The J gene is TRBJ2-1, the V gene TRBV6-5, with 9 bases fitting TRBD1. Germline V gene sequence: CDR1 MNHEY, CDR2 SVGAGI. The CDR3 is 14 amino acids. Unmatched junction bases numbered 6, after V lost 5 bases and J lost 7 bases. CDR3 sequence reads: CASSTGTGRNEQFF. Here the CDR3 DNA reads TGTGCCAGCAGTACAGGGACAGGGCGGAATGAGCAGTTCTTC.

This clone was recorded once. The gene calls are TRBV7-9 and TRBJ2-3; maybe TRBD1 (5 bases). Per the germline V gene, CDR1 is SEHNR and CDR2 is FQNEAQ (reference sequence). The CDR3 extends over 16 amino acids. The germline V and J ends were trimmed by 5 bases and 0 bases, with 15 bases remaining between them. This chain's CDR3 is CASSSRRGSSTDTQYF. The CDR3 nucleotides read TGTGCCAGCAGCAGCAGAAGGGGATCTAGCACAGATACGCAGTATTTT.

Remarks on this clone: Distinct nucleotide sequences in the sample also encode this CDR3. The chain couples TRBV5-1 to TRBJ2-1; no firm D call. Trimming left V 0 bases short and J 0 bases short, with 4 bases between. CDR1 and CDR2 from the germline V gene are SGHRS and YFSETQ. There are 14 residues in the CDR3. CDR3 bases: TGCGCCAGCAGCTTGGACACCTCCTACAATGAGCAGTTCTTC. As protein: CASSLDTSYNEQFF.